This T cell receptor (beta chain) is from a study of blood T cell repertoires in COVID-19. Study overall: T cells, B-cell-depleted T cells, or PBMCs provided the cDNA or gDNA that served as material.

The data were produced by immunoSEQ multiplex PCR, yet TCRdb's version contains in-frame clones alone and is incomplete. The sample has under 300,000 clones, around nine tenths seen once. In assigning cohorts, the study relied on participant-reported clinical history. The CDR3 sequence is 15 residues long. CDR1 MNHNS and CDR2 SASEGT come from the germline V gene. V lost 1 base to trimming and J lost 3 bases; unmatched junction nucleotides: 4. The source of this sequence is a woman aged 35 to 49 who had recovered from COVID-19. Material: PBMCs or T cells enriched from blood (not recorded which). The chain has TRBV6-1 and TRBJ1-2; TRBD1 matches 8 bases. The CDR3 region has the DNA TGTGCCAGCAGTGAAGGGGGACAGGATTACTATGGCTACACCTTC. Encoded protein: CASSEGGQDYYGYTF.